This TCR beta chain comes out of a study of molecular identifiers for immune sequencing clone quantification (dated by TCRdb to 2016 to 2018). With respect to the entire study: For a replicate experiment, the RNA from either approximately 20,000 or 100,000 naive CD8 T cells was divided into five aliquots, and four of those aliquots went on to sequencing. This methods study used CD8 T cells to benchmark TCR RNA copy counting and molecular-identifier clustering-based TCR repertoire sequencing (MIDCIRS).

This clonotype was detected only once. This receptor's antigen is unknown. A much bigger clone sits one base away, suggesting this may be a read error. Naive CD8 T cell libraries were made from approximately 20,000 to 1,000,000 sorted cells using 10%, 30% or 50% of purified RNA. Naive CD8 T cells were FACS-sorted as CD8+CD4-CCR7+CD45RA+ on a BD FACSAria II into RLT Plus buffer. To test detection sensitivity, Jurkat RNA equal to about nine TCR copies was added to samples of about 18,000-1,100,000 naive CD8 T cells. Enrichment of CD8 T cells was performed with RosetteSep CD8+ T Cell Enrichment Cocktail and Ficoll-Paque, after which ACK red cell lysis was carried out. The method was PCR. The sequencer listed for this sample is Illumina HiSeq 4000. Preparation of bulk TCR libraries followed a previously described approach, with the TCR primers listed in Table S5. Purification of total RNA was performed with the Qiagen AllPrep DNA/RNA kit. Before analysis, reads from multiple sequencing runs of one library were combined. The authors processed their data as follows. Reads were retained only if an exact TCR constant sequence was present, and the retained reads were trimmed to 150 nt and grouped according to their 12-nt molecular barcodes. Reads inside each barcode group were sub-clustered using a 15% Levenshtein threshold, and a quality-weighted consensus sequence was constructed for each RNA molecule. Non-functional sequences were filtered out, along with any lower-count sequence sitting one edit away from another sequence. Based on a fit of two negative binomial distributions, barcode sub-clusters having less than 20% of the maximum read count were discarded. Starting from the raw public reads, TCRdb applied fastp trimming at Q25, assembled clones with MiXCR and retained in-frame beta chains. Records with the same CDR3 protein are collapsed into one entry carrying the most frequent genes and DNA. The authors' filters were not applied to this entry. Present in this sample are approximately 90,000 distinct CDR3 sequences, over 20% of which were seen just once. The top ten hold 1.1% of the sample.

Study-wide conclusions, independent of this receptor: When barcode sub-clustering was left out, chimeric consensus sequences inflated TCR diversity, with chimeras reaching as high as 47%. Spiked-in Jurkat TCR RNA equal to a single cell's worth was reported to be detectable even within 1,100,000 naive CD8 T cells. Naive libraries contained spiked-in Jurkat TCR RNA (roughly 10 copies' worth), which is not part of the donor repertoire. Modeling estimated around 3.2 recovered TCR RNA copies per cell, compared with about ten by digital PCR, which implies roughly 30% capture efficiency. Highly expanded clone sizes could be underestimated if identical TCR molecules share a barcode. In CMV-specific effector cells, over 99% of molecules were held by clones above 20 RNA copies, whereas under 1% of molecules were held by such clones in naive cells.

The germline V gene (reference sequence) supplies CDR1 MNHEY and CDR2 SMNVEV. Reading from cysteine to phenylalanine, the CDR3 counts 13 amino acids. The sequence is cut down to CDR3 DNA, 39 bases in frame from base 1. The V gene is TRBV27 and the J gene is TRBJ1-4, with an unclear D gene assignment. The TCR comes from a human donor in good health. Some libraries in this study had Jurkat cell RNA spiked in. The sample consisted of naive CD8+ T cells from blood, with Jurkat cell RNA spiked in. This specimen's cell subset or site label, per the study, means: FACS-sorted CD8+CD4-CCR7+CD45RA+ naive T cells. CDR3 region: CASSFVKGERLFF. At the DNA level, the sequence is TGTGCCAGCAGTTTCGTAAAGGGTGAAAGACTGTTTTTT.